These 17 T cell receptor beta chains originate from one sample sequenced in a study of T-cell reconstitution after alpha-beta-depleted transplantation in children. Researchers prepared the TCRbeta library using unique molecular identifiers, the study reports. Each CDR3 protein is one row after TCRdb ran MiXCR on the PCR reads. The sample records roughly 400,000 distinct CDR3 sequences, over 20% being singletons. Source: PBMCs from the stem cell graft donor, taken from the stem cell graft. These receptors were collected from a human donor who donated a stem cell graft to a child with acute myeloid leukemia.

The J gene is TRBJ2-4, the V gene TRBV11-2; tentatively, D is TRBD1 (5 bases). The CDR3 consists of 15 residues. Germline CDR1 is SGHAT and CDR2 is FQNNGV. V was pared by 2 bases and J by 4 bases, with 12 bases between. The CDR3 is CASSLFTTDKNIQYF. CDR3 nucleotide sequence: TGTGCCAGCAGCTTATTCACGACAGATAAAAACATTCAGTACTTC.

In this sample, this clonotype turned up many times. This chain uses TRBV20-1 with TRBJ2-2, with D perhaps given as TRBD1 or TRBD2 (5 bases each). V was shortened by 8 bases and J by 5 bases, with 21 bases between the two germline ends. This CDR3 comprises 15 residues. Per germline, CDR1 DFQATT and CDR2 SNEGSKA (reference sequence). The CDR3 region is CSPNSGTQKTGELFF. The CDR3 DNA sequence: TGCAGTCCCAACTCCGGGACCCAGAAAACCGGGGAGCTGTTTTTT.

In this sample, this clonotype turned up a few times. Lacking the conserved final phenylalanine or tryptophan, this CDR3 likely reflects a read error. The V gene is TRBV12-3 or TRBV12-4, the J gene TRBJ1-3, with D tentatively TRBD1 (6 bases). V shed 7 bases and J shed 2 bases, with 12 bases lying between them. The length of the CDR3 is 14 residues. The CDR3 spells CASIVAGAGNTIYI. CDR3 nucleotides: TGTGCCAGCATCGTGGCAGGGGCTGGAAACACCATATATATT.

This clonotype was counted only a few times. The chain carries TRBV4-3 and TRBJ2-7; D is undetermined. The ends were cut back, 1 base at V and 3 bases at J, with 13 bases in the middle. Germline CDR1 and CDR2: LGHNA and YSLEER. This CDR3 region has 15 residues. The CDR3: CASSQANRLYYEQYF. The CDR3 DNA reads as TGCGCCAGCAGCCAAGCGAATAGATTATACTACGAGCAGTACTTC.

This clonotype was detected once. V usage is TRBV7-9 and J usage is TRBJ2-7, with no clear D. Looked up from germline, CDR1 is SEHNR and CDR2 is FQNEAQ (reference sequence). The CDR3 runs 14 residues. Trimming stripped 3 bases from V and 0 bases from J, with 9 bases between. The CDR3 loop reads CASSLVDRSYEQYF. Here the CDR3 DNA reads TGTGCCAGCAGCTTGGTGGATCGCTCCTACGAGCAGTACTTC.

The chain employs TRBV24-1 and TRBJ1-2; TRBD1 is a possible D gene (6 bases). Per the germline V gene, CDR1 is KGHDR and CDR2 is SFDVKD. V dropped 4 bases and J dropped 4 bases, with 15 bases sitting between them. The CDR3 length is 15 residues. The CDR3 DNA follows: TGTGCCACCAGTGAACCGGGACAAGCGGTCTATGGCTACACCTTC. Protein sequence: CATSEPGQAVYGYTF.

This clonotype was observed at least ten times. The DNA of the CDR3 is TGCAGCGCAGAGGTAGAACAACTTTACAATGAGCAGTTCTTC. Translating gives CSAEVEQLYNEQFF. The chain uses TRBV29-1 and TRBJ2-1, with D unresolved. The V end lost 7 bases, the J end lost 4 bases, and 17 bases lay between the germline ends. Germline assignment: CDR1 SQVTM and CDR2 ANQGSEA. The CDR3 spans 14 residues.

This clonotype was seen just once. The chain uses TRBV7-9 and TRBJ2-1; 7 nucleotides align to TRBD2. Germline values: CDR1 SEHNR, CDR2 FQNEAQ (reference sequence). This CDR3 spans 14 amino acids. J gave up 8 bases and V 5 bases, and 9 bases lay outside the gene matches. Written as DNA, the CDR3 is TGTGCCAGCAGCAAAAGCGGGACTAACGATGAGCAGTTCTTC. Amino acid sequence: CASSKSGTNDEQFF.

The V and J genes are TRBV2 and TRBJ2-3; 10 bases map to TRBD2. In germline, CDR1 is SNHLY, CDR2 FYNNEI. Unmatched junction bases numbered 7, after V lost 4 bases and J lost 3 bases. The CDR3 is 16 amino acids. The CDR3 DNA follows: TGTGCCAGCAGTGCGGGACTAGCGTTGGGGACAGATACGCAGTATTTT. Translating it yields CASSAGLALGTDTQYF.

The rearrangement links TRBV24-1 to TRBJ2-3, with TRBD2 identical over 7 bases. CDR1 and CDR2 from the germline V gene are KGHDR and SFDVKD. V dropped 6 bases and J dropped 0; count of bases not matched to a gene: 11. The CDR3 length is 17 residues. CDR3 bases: TGTGCCACCAGTACCAGAAACTTAGCGGGTAGCACAGATACGCAGTATTTT. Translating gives CATSTRNLAGSTDTQYF.

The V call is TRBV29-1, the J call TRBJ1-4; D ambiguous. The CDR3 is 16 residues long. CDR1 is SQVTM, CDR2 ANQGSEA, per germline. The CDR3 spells CSRTGFASATNEKLFF. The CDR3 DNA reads TGCAGTCGTACCGGCTTCGCCTCTGCAACTAATGAAAAACTGTTTTTT.

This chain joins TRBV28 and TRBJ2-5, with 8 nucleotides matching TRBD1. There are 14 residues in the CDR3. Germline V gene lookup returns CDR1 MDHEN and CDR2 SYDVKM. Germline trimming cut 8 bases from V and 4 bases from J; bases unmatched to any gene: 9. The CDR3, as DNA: TGTGCCAGCCGGCGGGACAGGAGAGGAGAGACCCAGTACTTC. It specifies CASRRDRRGETQYF.

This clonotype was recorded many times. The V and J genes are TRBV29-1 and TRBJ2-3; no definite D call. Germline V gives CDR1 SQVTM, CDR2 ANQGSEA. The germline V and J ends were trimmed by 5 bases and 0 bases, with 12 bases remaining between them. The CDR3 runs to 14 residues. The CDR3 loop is CSVRVTTSTDTQYF. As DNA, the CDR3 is TGCAGCGTTAGGGTGACGACTAGCACAGATACGCAGTATTTT.

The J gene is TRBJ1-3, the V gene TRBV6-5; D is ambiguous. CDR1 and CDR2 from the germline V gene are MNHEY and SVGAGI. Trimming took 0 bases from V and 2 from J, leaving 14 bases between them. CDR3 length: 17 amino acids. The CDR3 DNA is TGTGCCAGCAGTTACTCTTCGGGCGGTGTAACTGGAAACACCATATATTTT. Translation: CASSYSSGGVTGNTIYF.

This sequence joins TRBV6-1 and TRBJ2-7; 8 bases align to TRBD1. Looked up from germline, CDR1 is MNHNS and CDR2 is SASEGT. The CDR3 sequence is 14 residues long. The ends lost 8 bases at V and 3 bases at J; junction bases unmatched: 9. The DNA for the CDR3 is TGTGCCAGCGAACCCAGACAGGGGTTCTACGAGCAGTACTTC. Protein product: CASEPRQGFYEQYF.

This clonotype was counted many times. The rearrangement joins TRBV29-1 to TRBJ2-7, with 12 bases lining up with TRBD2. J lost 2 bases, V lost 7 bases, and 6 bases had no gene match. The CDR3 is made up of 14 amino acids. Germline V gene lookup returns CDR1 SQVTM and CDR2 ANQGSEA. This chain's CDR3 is CSEKTSGRAYEQYF. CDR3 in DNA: TGCAGCGAGAAGACTAGCGGGAGAGCCTACGAGCAGTACTTC.

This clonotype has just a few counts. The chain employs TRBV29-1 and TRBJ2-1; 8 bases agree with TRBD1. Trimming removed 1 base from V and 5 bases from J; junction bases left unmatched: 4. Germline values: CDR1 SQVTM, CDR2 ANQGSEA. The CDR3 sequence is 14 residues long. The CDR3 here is CSVEGQGADNEQFF. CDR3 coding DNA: TGCAGCGTTGAAGGGCAGGGGGCGGACAATGAGCAGTTCTTC.